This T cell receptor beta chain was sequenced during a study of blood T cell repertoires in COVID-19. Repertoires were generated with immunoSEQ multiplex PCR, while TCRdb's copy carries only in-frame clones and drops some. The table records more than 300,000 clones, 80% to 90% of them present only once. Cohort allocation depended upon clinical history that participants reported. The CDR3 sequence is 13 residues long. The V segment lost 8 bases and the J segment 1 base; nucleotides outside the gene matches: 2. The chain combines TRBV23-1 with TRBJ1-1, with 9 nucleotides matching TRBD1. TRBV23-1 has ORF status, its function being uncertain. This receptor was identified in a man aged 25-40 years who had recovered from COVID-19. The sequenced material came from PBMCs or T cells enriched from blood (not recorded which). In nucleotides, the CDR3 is TGCGCCAGCGAGGGACAGGGGAACACTGAAGCTTTCTTT. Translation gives CASEGQGNTEAFF.